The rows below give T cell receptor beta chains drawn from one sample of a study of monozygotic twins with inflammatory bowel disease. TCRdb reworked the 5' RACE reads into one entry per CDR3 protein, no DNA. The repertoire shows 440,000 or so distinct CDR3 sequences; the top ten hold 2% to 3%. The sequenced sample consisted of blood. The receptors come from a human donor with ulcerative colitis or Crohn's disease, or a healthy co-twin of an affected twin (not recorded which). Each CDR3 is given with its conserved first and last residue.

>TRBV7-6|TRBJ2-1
CASSSDFLGNEQFF
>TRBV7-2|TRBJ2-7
CASSSTPGQGTEQYF
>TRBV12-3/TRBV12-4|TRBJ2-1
CASSPPGGEQFF
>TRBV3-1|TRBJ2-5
CASSRLGTETQYF
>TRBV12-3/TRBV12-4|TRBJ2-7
CASSFGRGYEQYF
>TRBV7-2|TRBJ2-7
CASSLGDRTFDEQYF
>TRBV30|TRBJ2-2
CAWSPLPGQGTGELFF
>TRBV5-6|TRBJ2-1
CASSLAGATADF
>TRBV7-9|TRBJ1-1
CASSSRGGTEAFF
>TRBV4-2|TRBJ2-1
CASSPAQTASSYNEQFF
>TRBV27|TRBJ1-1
CASSLSPRGTEAFF
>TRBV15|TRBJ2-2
CATSNRGSSAGELFF
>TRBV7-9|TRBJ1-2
CASSKGTGYGYTF
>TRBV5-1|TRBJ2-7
CASSLEGGRYEQYF
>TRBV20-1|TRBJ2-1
CSASLGVQLNEQFF